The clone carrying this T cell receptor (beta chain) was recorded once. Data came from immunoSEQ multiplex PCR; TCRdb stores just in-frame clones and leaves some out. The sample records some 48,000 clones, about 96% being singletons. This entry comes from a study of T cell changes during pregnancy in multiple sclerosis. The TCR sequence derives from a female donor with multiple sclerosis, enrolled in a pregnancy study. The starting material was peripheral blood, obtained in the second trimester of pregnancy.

CDR3 in amino acids: CASSLGDRGRNEQFF. The CDR3 coding sequence is TGTGCCAGCAGCTTGGGGGACAGGGGGCGCAATGAGCAGTTCTTC. The rearrangement links TRBV5-8 to TRBJ2-1, with TRBD1 identical over 12 bases. The CDR3 has 15 amino acids. The germline CDR1 and CDR2 sequences are SGHTS and YDEGEE. V gave up 0 bases and J gave up 6 bases; unmatched junction bases: 1.